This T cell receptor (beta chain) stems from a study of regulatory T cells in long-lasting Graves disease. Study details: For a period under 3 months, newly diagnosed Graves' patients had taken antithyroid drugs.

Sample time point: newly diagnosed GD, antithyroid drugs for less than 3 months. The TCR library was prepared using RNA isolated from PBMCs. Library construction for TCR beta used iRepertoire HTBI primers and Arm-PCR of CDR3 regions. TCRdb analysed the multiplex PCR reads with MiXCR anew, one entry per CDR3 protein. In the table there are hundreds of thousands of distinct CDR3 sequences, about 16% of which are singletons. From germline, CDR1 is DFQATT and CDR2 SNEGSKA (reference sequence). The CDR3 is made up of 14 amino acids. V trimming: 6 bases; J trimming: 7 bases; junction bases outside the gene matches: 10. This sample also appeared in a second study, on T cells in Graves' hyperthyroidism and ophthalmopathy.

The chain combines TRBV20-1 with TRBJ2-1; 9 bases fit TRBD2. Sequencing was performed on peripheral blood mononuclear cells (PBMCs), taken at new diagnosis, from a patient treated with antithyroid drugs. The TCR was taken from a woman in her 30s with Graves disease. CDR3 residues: CSAYSGLAENEQFF. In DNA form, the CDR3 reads TGCAGTGCCTACTCGGGACTAGCCGAAAATGAGCAGTTCTTC.